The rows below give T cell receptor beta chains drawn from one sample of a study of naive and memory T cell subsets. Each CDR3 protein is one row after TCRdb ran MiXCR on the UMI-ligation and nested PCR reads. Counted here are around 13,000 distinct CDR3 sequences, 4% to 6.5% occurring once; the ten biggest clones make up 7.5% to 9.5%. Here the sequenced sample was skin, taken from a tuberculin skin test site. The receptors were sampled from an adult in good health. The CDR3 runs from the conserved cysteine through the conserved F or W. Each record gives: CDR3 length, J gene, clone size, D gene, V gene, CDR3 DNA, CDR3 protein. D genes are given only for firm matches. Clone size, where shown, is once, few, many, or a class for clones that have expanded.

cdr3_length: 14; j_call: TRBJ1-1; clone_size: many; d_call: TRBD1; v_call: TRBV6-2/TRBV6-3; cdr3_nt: TGTGCCAGCAGTTACTCGACAGGGGACACTGAAGCTTTCTTT; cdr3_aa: CASSYSTGDTEAFF
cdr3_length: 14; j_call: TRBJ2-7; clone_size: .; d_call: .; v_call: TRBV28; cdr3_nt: TGTGCCAGCAGTCGGCAGAGTAGCTCCTACGAGCAGTACTTC; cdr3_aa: CASSRQSSSYEQYF
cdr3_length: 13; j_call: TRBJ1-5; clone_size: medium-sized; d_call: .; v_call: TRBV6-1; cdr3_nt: TGTGCCAGCAGTGAAATTGGGGGTCAGCCCCAGCATTTT; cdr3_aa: CASSEIGGQPQHF
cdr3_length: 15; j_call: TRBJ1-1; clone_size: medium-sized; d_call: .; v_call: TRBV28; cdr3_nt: TGTGCCAGCAGTTCGGAGACAGGTGAGAACACTGAAGCTTTCTTT; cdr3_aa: CASSSETGENTEAFF
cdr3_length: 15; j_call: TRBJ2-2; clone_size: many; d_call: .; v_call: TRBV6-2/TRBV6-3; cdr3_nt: TGTGCCAGCAGTTACTGGAGATCGAACACCGGGGAGCTGTTTTTT; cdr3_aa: CASSYWRSNTGELFF
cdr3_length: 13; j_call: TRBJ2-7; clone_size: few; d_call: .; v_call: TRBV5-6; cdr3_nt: TGTGCCAGCAGCGGGCGACTATCCTACGAGCAGTACTTC; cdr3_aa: CASSGRLSYEQYF
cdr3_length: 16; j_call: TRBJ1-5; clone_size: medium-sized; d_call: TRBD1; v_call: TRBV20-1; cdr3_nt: TGCAGTGCGTGGGACAGGGGGTTGGTGAGCAATCAGCCCCAGCATTTT; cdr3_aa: CSAWDRGLVSNQPQHF
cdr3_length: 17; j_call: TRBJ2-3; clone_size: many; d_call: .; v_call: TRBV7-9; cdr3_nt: TGTGCCAGCAGCTTAGGGGTTAGTGCCTCCTTGGAAGATACGCAGTATTTT; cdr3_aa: CASSLGVSASLEDTQYF
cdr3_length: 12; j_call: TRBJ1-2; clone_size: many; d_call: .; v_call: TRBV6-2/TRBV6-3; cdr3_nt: TGTGCCAGCAGAACCAGCAACTATGGCTACACCTTC; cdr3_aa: CASRTSNYGYTF
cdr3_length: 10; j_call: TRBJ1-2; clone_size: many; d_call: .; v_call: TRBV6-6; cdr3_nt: TGTGCCATTAAGGGGCTCGGCTACACCTTC; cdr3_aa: CAIKGLGYTF
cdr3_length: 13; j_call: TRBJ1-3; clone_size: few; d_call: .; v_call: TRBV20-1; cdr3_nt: TGCAGTGCTATTAGGGGAGTTGGAAACACCATATATTTT; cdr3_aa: CSAIRGVGNTIYF
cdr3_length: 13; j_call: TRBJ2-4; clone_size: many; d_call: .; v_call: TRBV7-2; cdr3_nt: TGTGCCAGCAGCTTATATGGAGAGGTCATTCAGTACTTC; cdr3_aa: CASSLYGEVIQYF
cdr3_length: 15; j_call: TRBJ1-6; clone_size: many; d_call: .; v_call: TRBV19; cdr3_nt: TGTGCCAGTAAGGGGTCACAGGGAAATAATTCACCCCTCCACTTT; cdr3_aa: CASKGSQGNNSPLHF
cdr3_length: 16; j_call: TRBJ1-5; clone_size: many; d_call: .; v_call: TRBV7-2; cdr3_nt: TGTGCCAGCAGCCCGAGGGGGGGGCGATACAATCAGCCCCAGCATTTT; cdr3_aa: CASSPRGGRYNQPQHF
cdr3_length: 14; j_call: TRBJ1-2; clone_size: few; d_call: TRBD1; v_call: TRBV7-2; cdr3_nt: TGTGCCAGCAGCACAGGGGGCGCGCGGTATGGCTACACCTTC; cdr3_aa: CASSTGGARYGYTF
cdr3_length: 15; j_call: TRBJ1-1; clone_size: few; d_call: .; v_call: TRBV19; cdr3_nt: TGTGCCAGTAGTATAGTCGGGACGTATTACCCCAAAGCTTTCTTT; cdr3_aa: CASSIVGTYYPKAFF
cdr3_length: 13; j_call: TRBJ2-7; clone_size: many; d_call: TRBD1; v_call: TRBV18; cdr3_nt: TGTGCCAGCTCACCCCCGCAGGGGGACGAGCAGTACTTC; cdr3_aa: CASSPPQGDEQYF
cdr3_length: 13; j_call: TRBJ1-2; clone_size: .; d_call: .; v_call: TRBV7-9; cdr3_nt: TGTGCCAGCAGGTCCCCAGCTAACTATGGCGACACCTTC; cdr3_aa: CASRSPANYGDTF
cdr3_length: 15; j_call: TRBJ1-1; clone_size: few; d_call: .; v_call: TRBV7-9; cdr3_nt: TGTGCCAGCAGCCCAGGGGTTCTCGGGCCCAAAAGTGGTTTCTTT; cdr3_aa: CASSPGVLGPKSGFF
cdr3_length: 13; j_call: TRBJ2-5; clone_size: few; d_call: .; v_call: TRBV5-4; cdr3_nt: TGTGCCAGCAGTCTCCCCCGGGTGGAGACCCAGTACTTC; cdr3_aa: CASSLPRVETQYF
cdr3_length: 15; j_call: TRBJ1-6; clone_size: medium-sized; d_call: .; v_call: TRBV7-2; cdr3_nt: TGTGCCAGCAGCTTCCAAGGGACGGCAAATTCACCCCTCCACTTT; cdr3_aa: CASSFQGTANSPLHF
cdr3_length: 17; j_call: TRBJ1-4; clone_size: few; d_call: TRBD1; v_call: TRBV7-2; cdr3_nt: TGTGCCAGCAGCAGTACAGGGGGCTCCGCAACTAATGAAAAACTGTTTTTT; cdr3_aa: CASSSTGGSATNEKLFF
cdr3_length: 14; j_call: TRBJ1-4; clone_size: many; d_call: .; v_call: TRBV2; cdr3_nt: TGTGCCAGCGTGACAGGCACCCTTAATGAAAAACTGTTTTTT; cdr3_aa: CASVTGTLNEKLFF
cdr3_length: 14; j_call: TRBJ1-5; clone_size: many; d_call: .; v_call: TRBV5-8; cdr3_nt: TGTGCCAGCAGCTTGGACCGTTTAAATCAGCCCCAGCATTTT; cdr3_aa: CASSLDRLNQPQHF
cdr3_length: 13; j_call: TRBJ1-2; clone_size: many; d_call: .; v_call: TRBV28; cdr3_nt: TGTGCCAGCAGTTTGGTGGTAGGGACGGGCTACACCTTC; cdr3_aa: CASSLVVGTGYTF
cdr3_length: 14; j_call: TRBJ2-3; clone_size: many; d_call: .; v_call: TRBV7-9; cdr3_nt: TGTGCCAGCAGCTACAACTCTCTGATAGATACGCAGTATTTT; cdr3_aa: CASSYNSLIDTQYF
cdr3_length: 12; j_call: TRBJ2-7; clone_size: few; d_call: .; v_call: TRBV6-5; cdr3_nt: TGTGCCAGCAGGAGTAGCTCCTACGAGCAGTACTTC; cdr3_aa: CASRSSSYEQYF
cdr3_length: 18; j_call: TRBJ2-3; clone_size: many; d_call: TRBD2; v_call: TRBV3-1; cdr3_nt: TGTGCCAGCAGCCAAGGCCCAGCGGGGGGCCGGGGATCAGATACGCAGTATTTT; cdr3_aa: CASSQGPAGGRGSDTQYF
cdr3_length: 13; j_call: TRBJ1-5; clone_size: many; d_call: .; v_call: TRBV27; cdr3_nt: TGTGCCAGCAGCCTACAGGGACGTCAGCCCCAGCATTTT; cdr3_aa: CASSLQGRQPQHF
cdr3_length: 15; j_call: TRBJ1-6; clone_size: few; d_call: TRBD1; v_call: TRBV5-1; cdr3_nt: TGCGCCAGCAGCACGGGACAGGCGCTTGATTCACCCCTCCACTTT; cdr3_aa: CASSTGQALDSPLHF
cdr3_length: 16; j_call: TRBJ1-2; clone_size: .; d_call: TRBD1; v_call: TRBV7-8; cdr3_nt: TGTGCCAGCAGTCAACATGGACAGGGGCCTTCCTTTGGCTACACCTTC; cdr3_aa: CASSQHGQGPSFGYTF
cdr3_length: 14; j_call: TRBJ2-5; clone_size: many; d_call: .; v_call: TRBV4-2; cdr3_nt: TGTGCCAGCAGCCAAGATCTTGAGTATCGTGGATGGAACTTC; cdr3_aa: CASSQDLEYRGWNF
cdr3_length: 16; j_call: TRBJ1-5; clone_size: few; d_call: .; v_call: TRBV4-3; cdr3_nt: TGCGCCAGCAGCCAAGATGGGAGCGGGGGTGGACAGCCCCAGCATTTT; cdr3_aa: CASSQDGSGGGQPQHF
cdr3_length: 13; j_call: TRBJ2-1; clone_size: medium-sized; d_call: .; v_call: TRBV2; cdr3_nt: TGTGCCAGCAGTGATAACGGGTACAATGAGCAGTTCTTC; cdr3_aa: CASSDNGYNEQFF
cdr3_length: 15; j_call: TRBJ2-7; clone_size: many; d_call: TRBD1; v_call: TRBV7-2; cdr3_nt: TGTGCCAGCAGCGTCGACAGGGGTCGCGTCTACGAGCAGTACTTC; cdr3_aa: CASSVDRGRVYEQYF
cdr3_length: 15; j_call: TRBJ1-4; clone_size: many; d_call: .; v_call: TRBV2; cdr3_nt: TGTGCCAGCAGTGAATTCCTTGCAACTAATGAAAAACTGTTTTTT; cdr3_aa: CASSEFLATNEKLFF
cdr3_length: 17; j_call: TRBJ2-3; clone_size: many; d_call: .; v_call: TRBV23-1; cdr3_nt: TGCGCCCGAATCCTTTGCCGCGATTCGAACTACACAGATACGCAGTATTTT; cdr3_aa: CARILCRDSNYTDTQYF
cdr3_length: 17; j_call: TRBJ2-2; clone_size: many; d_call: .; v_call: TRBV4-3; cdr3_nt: TGCGCCAGCAGCCAAGATAATAGGGCGGGGCCCACCGGGGAGCTGTTTTTT; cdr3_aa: CASSQDNRAGPTGELFF
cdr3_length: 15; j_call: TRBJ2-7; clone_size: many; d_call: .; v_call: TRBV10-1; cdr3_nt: TGCGCCAGCAGTGAGATCCAGAAGAGCTCCTACGAGCAGTACTTC; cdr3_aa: CASSEIQKSSYEQYF
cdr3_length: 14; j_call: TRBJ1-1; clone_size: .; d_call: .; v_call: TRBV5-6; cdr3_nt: TGTGCCAGCAGCTGGGGACTGGGGAACACTGAAGCTTTCTTT; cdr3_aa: CASSWGLGNTEAFF
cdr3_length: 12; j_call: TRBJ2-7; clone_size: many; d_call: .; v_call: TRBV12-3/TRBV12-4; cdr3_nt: TGTGCCAGCAGTTGGGGCACCATGGAGCAGTACTTC; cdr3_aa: CASSWGTMEQYF
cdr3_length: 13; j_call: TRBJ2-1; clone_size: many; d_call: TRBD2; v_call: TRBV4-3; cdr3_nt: TGCGCCAGCAGCCCCCGGACTAGCGGCGAGCAGTTCTTC; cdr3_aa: CASSPRTSGEQFF
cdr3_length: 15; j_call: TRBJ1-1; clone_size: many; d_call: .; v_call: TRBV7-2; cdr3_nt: TGTGCCAGCAGCTTTAATATTATTTCGAACACTGAAGCTTTCTTT; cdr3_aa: CASSFNIISNTEAFF
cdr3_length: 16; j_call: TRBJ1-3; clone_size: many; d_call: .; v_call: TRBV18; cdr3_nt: TGTGCCAGCTCACCGTCCGACGGGGCACCTGGAAACACCATATATTTT; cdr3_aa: CASSPSDGAPGNTIYF
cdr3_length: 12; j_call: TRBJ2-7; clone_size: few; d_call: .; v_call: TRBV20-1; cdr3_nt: TGCAGTGCAGTCATTGACTCCTACGAGCAGTACTTC; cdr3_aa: CSAVIDSYEQYF
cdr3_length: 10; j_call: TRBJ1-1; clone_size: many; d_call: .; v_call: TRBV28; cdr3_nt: TGTGCCAGCAAGGGGACTTTGGCTTTCTTT; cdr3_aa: CASKGTLAFF
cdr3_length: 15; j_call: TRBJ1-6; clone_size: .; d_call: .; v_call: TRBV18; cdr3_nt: TGTGCCAGCGCGCTTTCCGGGACGGAAAATTCACCCCTCCACTTT; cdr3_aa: CASALSGTENSPLHF
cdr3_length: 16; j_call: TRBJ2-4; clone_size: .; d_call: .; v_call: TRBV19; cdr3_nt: TGTGCCAGTAGTTTCCGACAGGCCGTAGCCAAAAACATTCAGTACTTC; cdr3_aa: CASSFRQAVAKNIQYF
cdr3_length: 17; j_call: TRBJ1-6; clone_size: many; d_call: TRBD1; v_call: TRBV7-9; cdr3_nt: TGTGCCAGCAGCTTGGAAGTCGGGACAGGTGTTAATTCACCCCTCCACTTT; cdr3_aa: CASSLEVGTGVNSPLHF
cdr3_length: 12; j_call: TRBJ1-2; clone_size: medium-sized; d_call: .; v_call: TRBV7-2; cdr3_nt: TGTGCCAGCAGACGATTAAACTATGGCTACACCTTC; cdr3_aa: CASRRLNYGYTF
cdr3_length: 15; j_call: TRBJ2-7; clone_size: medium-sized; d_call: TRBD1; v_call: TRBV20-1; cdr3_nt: TGCAGTGCTACCCGACCGGACAGGGGTCCCTACGAGCAGTACTTC; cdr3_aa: CSATRPDRGPYEQYF
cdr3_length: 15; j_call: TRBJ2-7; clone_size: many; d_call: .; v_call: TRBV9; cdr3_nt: TGTGCCAGCAGCGCGTTTGCGGGACAATCCTACGAGCAGTACTTC; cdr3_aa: CASSAFAGQSYEQYF
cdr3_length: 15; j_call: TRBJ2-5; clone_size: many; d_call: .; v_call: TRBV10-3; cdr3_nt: TGTGCCATCAGTGATCCGGCAGGAGGTAGAGAGACCCAGTACTTC; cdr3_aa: CAISDPAGGRETQYF
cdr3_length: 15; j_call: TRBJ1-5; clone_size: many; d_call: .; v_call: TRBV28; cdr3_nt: TGTGCCAGCAGACCCCCAGGGGAAGTTTATCAGCCCCAGCATTTT; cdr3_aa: CASRPPGEVYQPQHF
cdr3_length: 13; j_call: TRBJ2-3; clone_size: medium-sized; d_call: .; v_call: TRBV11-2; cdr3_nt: TGTGCCAGCAGCTTAGGCAGCACAGATACGCAGTATTTT; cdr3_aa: CASSLGSTDTQYF